The 31 T cell receptor beta chains reported below all come from one sample, sequenced in a study of sequential checkpoint blockade in melanoma. Some clones are missing from TCRdb's copy, which holds only in-frame ones; the method was immunoSEQ multiplex PCR. Here the sample spans fewer than 35,000 clones, 60% to 80% being singletons. Treatment meaning: randomized to nivolumab then ipilimumab (arm A) or the reverse (arm B). The sequenced sample was CD8+ T cells sorted from blood (inferred from file names), obtained from a patient given nivolumab and ipilimumab in sequence. All receptors come from a human donor with melanoma.

The V and J genes are TRBV5-8 and TRBJ2-7; TRBD1 might be the D (6 bases). V dropped 1 base and J dropped 2 bases, with 13 bases sitting between them. The CDR3 length is 15 residues. In germline, CDR1 is SGHTS, CDR2 YDEGEE. The CDR3 loop is CASSLFGGDPYEQYF. CDR3 coding DNA: TGTGCCAGCAGCTTGTTTGGGGGCGATCCCTACGAGCAGTACTTC.

This chain uses TRBV7-9 with TRBJ2-5; 7 bases line up with TRBD1. This CDR3 is 14 amino acids long. After removal of 5 bases from V and 2 bases from J, the junction contained 5 bases not matched to a gene. Germline V gene data show CDR1 as SEHNR and CDR2 as FQNEAQ (reference sequence). CDR3 nucleotide sequence: TGTGCCAGCAGCCATATGACAGGGCAAGAGACCCAGTACTTC. Residues: CASSHMTGQETQYF.

This chain connects TRBV4-3 to TRBJ2-7; TRBD2 might be the D (5 bases). V was shortened by 0 bases and J by 1 base, with 10 bases between the two germline ends. CDR3 size: 15 residues. Germline V gives CDR1 LGHNA, CDR2 YSLEER. The CDR3 DNA reads as TGCGCCAGCAGCCAAGATCAGTCGGGGTCCTACGAGCAGTACTTC. This codes for CASSQDQSGSYEQYF.

The chain couples TRBV4-2 to TRBJ2-1, with D maybe TRBD2 (6 bases). Trimming cost V 6 bases and J 1 base, with 16 bases left between them. Germline V gene data show CDR1 as LGHNA and CDR2 as YNFKEQ. The CDR3 consists of 16 residues. The CDR3 bases are TGTGCCAGCAGGTTGGCCTTGCGGGGATCCTACAATGAGCAGTTCTTC. Translating gives CASRLALRGSYNEQFF.

The rearrangement links TRBV28 to TRBJ2-7, with a possible D match to TRBD1 (6 bases). CDR3 length: 14 amino acids. Germline CDR1 is MDHEN and CDR2 is SYDVKM. V dropped 8 bases and J dropped 7 bases, with 21 bases sitting between them. The CDR3 DNA is TGTGCCAGCGTGGGTCGGGACACCGTTGGGGAGCAGTACTTC. Encoded protein: CASVGRDTVGEQYF.

This chain connects TRBV29-1 to TRBJ1-2; D gene unclear. Germline CDR1 is SQVTM and CDR2 is ANQGSEA. CDR3 length: 13 amino acids. CDR3: CAAIIDQTGGYTF. The CDR3 DNA reads TGCGCAGCGATAATTGACCAAACGGGGGGCTACACCTTC.

The gene calls are TRBV15 and TRBJ2-7; D is uncertain. Trimming removed 0 bases at V and 6 bases at J, with 6 bases between. CDR3 size: 12 residues. Per germline, CDR1 LNHNV and CDR2 YYDKDF (reference sequence). The chain's CDR3 is CATSREYVEQYF. The CDR3 DNA follows: TGTGCCACCAGCAGAGAGTATGTCGAGCAGTACTTC. Full variable domain (outside the CDR3, taken from reference TRBV15 and TRBJ2-7): DAMVIQNPRYQVTQFGKPVTLSCSQTLNHNVMYWYQQKSSQAPKLLFHYYDKDFNNEADTPDNFQSRRPNTSFCFLDIRSPGLGDTAMYLCATSREYVEQYFGPGTRLTVT.

The chain couples TRBV5-6 to TRBJ2-7, with 8 bases lining up with TRBD1. V lost 5 bases and J lost 1; bases outside the gene matches: 11. CDR3 length equals 16 residues. The germline V gene encodes CDR1 SGHDT and CDR2 YYEEEE. The CDR3 sequence: CASRSRQGSLSYEQYF. CDR3 nucleotide sequence: TGTGCCAGCAGGTCCCGACAGGGGAGTCTTTCCTACGAGCAGTACTTC.

This chain uses TRBV5-8 with TRBJ1-2, with D possibly TRBD1 on 6 matching bases. The CDR3 totals 14 residues. V lost 2 bases, J lost 4 bases, and 12 bases lay in between. Per the germline V gene, CDR1 is SGHTS and CDR2 is YDEGEE. The CDR3 sequence is CASSFGGAVYGYTF. CDR3 nucleotides: TGTGCCAGCAGCTTCGGGGGGGCGGTCTATGGCTACACCTTC.

The sample holds one count of this clone. The CDR3 sequence: CATSSTGGYEQYF. CDR3 sequence (DNA): TGTGCCACCAGCAGTACAGGGGGCTACGAGCAGTACTTC. This chain joins TRBV15 and TRBJ2-7; TRBD1 matches at 8 bases. Germline values: CDR1 LNHNV, CDR2 YYDKDF (reference sequence). This CDR3 region has 13 residues. V was clipped by 3 bases and J by 3 bases; unmatched bases: 1.

J is TRBJ2-1 and V is TRBV6-5, with 8 bases fitting TRBD1. The germline V gene has CDR1 MNHEY and CDR2 SVGAGI. This CDR3 is 14 amino acids long. With V trimmed by 4 bases and J by 10 bases, 9 bases remained unmatched. The CDR3: CASSSMASGGEQFF. In DNA form, the CDR3 reads TGTGCCAGCAGTTCTATGGCCTCAGGGGGCGAGCAGTTCTTC.

CDR3 protein: CASSAGDSLESSYEQYF. Here the CDR3 DNA reads TGTGCCAGCAGCGCCGGCGACAGCCTAGAAAGCTCCTACGAGCAGTACTTC. The chain employs TRBV7-9 and TRBJ2-7, with D possibly being TRBD1 (5 bases). The CDR3 runs to 17 residues. CDR1 is SEHNR, CDR2 FQNEAQ, per germline (reference sequence). Trimming took off 5 bases at V and 0 bases at J, with 20 bases between the two ends. The full variable domain, rest sourced from reference TRBV7-9 and TRBJ2-7, is DTGVSQNPRHKITKRGQNVTFRCDPISEHNRLYWYRQTLGQGPEFLTYFQNEAQLEKSRLLSDRFSAERPKGSFSTLEIQRTEQGDSAMYLCASSAGDSLESSYEQYFGPGTRLTVT.

The chain has TRBV9 and TRBJ2-2, with a tentative D call TRBD1 (6 bases). Trimming took 4 bases from V and 0 from J, leaving 16 bases between them. The CDR3 loop spans 17 amino acids. The germline CDR1 and CDR2 sequences are SGDLS and YYNGEE. The CDR3 sequence: CASSQPLRQANTGELFF. The CDR3 DNA is TGTGCCAGCAGCCAACCCCTAAGACAGGCGAACACCGGGGAGCTGTTTTTT.

The chain links TRBV19 to TRBJ1-1; no clear D. The V gene's germline CDR1 is LNHDA and CDR2 SQIVND (reference sequence). The V end lost 5 bases, the J end lost 1 base, and 8 bases lay between the germline ends. This CDR3 has 13 residues. CDR3 sequence (DNA): TGTGCCAGTAGTGTCGGTCGGAACACTGAAGCTTTCTTT. Protein: CASSVGRNTEAFF.

The gene calls are TRBV5-6 and TRBJ2-7; 10 positions agree with TRBD1. The CDR3 has 15 residues. V shed 4 bases and J 5 bases; nucleotides not matched to a gene: 9. CDR1 and CDR2 from the germline V gene are SGHDT and YYEEEE. CDR3 sequence (DNA): TGTGCCAGCAGCGCCTCGGGACAGGGGATCCACGAGCAGTACTTC. As protein: CASSASGQGIHEQYF. Supplemented by reference TRBV5-6 and TRBJ2-7, the full variable domain reads DAGVTQSPTHLIKTRGQQVTLRCSPKSGHDTVSWYQQALGQGPQFIFQYYEEEERQRGNFPDRFSGHQFPNYSSELNVNALLLGDSALYLCASSASGQGIHEQYFGPGTRLTVT.

The genes are TRBV27 and TRBJ2-5, with TRBD2 matching over 9 bases. Looked up from germline, CDR1 is MNHEY and CDR2 is SMNVEV (reference sequence). The CDR3 is 19 amino acids. V lost 6 bases and J lost 1; bases outside the gene matches: 18. The CDR3 DNA is TGTGCCAGCAGCTATCGGGGCGCCCCGGGACTAGCTGTCCAAGAGACCCAGTACTTC. Translation gives CASSYRGAPGLAVQETQYF.

This clone was counted a single time. Written as DNA, the CDR3 is TGTGCCAGCAGCGACCCATTAGCGGGGAAACCCACCTATGAGCAGTTCTTC. Encoded protein: CASSDPLAGKPTYEQFF. The chain has TRBV9 and TRBJ2-1; TRBD2 agrees at 8 bases. J was trimmed by 8 bases and V by 3 bases; bases with no gene match: 16. Germline loops: CDR1 SGDLS, CDR2 YYNGEE. CDR3 size: 17 residues.

The rearrangement joins TRBV10-2 to TRBJ1-1, with unresolved D. The V and J ends lost 8 bases and 8 bases respectively, with 12 bases between them. Germline V lookup: CDR1 WSHSY, CDR2 SAAADI. This CDR3 region has 11 residues. CDR3 loop: CASGLSTEAFF. CDR3 bases: TGCGCCAGCGGACTCAGCACCGAAGCTTTCTTT.

This clone was picked up a small number of times. The V call is TRBV23-1, the J call TRBJ1-6; the D is unclear. TRBV23-1 is placed among ORFs of uncertain function. The CDR3 is 12 amino acids. Trimming removed 11 bases from V and 14 bases from J, with 19 bases in between. The CDR3 region is CAPVKPQFALHF. In DNA form, the CDR3 reads TGCGCCCCCGTAAAACCCCAGTTTGCCCTCCACTTT.

This clone was seen only a few times. The genes are TRBV6-4 and TRBJ2-1; 9 bases align to TRBD2. The CDR3 spans 14 residues. The ends lost 8 bases at V and 4 bases at J; junction bases unmatched: 6. Per germline, CDR1 MRHNA and CDR2 SNTAGT. The CDR3 reads CASAASGEYNEQFF. CDR3 nucleotide sequence: TGTGCCAGCGCGGCTAGCGGGGAGTACAATGAGCAGTTCTTC.

The chain uses TRBV27 and TRBJ2-1; D is undetermined. CDR1 and CDR2 from the germline V gene are MNHEY and SMNVEV (reference sequence). This CDR3 is built from 13 residues. Between the trimmed V and J ends, which lost 6 bases and 0 bases, there was a span of 6 bases. CDR3 amino acids: CASRLSSYNEQFF. The CDR3 bases are TGTGCCAGCAGATTGAGCTCCTACAATGAGCAGTTCTTC.

This rearrangement joins TRBV6-6 to TRBJ2-5; TRBD2 agrees at 16 bases. The CDR3 is 16 amino acids. Losses at the gene ends were 5 bases for V and 5 bases for J; bases not matched to a gene: 5. Germline CDR1 and CDR2: MNHNY and SVGAGI (reference sequence). CDR3 bases: TGTGCCAGCAGTGGGACTAGCGGGGGGGCCAGGGAGACCCAGTACTTC. This encodes CASSGTSGGARETQYF.

The chain employs TRBV5-1 and TRBJ2-5, with TRBD2 identical over 10 bases. Per germline, CDR1 SGHRS and CDR2 YFSETQ. The V segment lost 0 bases and the J segment 5 bases; nucleotides outside the gene matches: 7. The CDR3 has 16 amino acids. The CDR3 protein is CASSLGASGSRETQYF. The CDR3 coding sequence is TGCGCCAGCAGCTTGGGTGCTAGCGGGAGTCGGGAGACCCAGTACTTC. Together with reference TRBV5-1 and TRBJ2-5, the CDR3 gives the full variable domain: KAGVTQTPRYLIKTRGQQVTLSCSPISGHRSVSWYQQTPGQGLQFLFEYFSETQRNKGNFPGRFSGRQFSNSRSEMNVSTLELGDSALYLCASSLGASGSRETQYFGPGTRLLVL.

A remark on this clone: This same CDR3 is encoded by further DNA sequences in the sample. The CDR3 DNA reads as TGCGCCAGCAGCCAAGACAGGGTTCGGGAGACCCAGTACTTC. The encoded protein is CASSQDRVRETQYF. This chain connects TRBV4-3 to TRBJ2-5; D is perhaps TRBD1 (5 bases). The CDR3 runs to 14 residues. The germline V and J ends were trimmed by 0 bases and 5 bases, with 10 bases remaining between them. In germline, CDR1 is LGHNA, CDR2 YSLEER.

Notes on this clone: Other nucleotide sequences in the sample specify the same CDR3. CDR3 amino acids: CASSPSGEQYF. The CDR3 coding sequence is TGTGCCAGCAGTCCCTCGGGCGAGCAGTACTTC. This chain connects TRBV28 to TRBJ2-7; D not certain. Germline V gene lookup returns CDR1 MDHEN and CDR2 SYDVKM. The CDR3 extends over 11 amino acids. The V and J ends lost 5 bases and 6 bases respectively, with 8 bases between them.

This clone appeared a few times. The rearrangement joins TRBV5-4 to TRBJ1-2; tentative D call: TRBD1 (5 bases). V lost 1 base, J lost 8 bases, and 15 bases lay in between. This CDR3 is built from 14 residues. Germline CDR1 is SGHNT and CDR2 is YYREEE (reference sequence). CDR3 sequence reads: CASSLYDSPYGYTF. The CDR3 DNA follows: TGTGCCAGCAGCTTGTACGACAGCCCATACGGCTACACCTTC.

V is TRBV5-6 and J is TRBJ2-3, with TRBD2 as a possible D gene (5 bases). From germline, CDR1 is SGHDT and CDR2 YYEEEE. CDR3 length: 15 residues. V lost 2 bases and J 1 base, leaving 11 bases between the germline ends. The CDR3 region has the DNA TGTGCCAGCAGCTTAACCTCGGAGGGCACAGATACGCAGTATTTT. Residues: CASSLTSEGTDTQYF.

J is TRBJ2-1 and V is TRBV5-6; 10 bases map to TRBD2. Germline V CDR1 and CDR2: SGHDT, YYEEEE. This CDR3 comprises 14 residues. The V segment lost 2 bases and the J segment 7 bases; nucleotides outside the gene matches: 3. The CDR3 here is CASSFLAGDNEQFF. In nucleotides, the CDR3 is TGTGCCAGCAGCTTTCTAGCGGGAGATAATGAGCAGTTCTTC.

The chain carries TRBV23-1 and TRBJ2-7, with a possible D match to TRBD1 (5 bases). TRBV23-1 is an ORF, and what it does is uncertain. Between the trimmed V and J ends, which lost 3 bases and 4 bases, there was a span of 13 bases. The CDR3 is 14 residues long. CDR3 bases: TGCGCCAGCAGTCAGCCAGGGTCAGGGTACGAGCAGTACTTC. It encodes CASSQPGSGYEQYF.

The genes are TRBV7-9 and TRBJ1-1; TRBD1 agrees at 7 bases. The trim removed 5 bases at V and 0 bases at J, leaving 9 bases unmatched. In germline, CDR1 is SEHNR, CDR2 FQNEAQ (reference sequence). The CDR3 contains 16 residues. The chain's CDR3 is CASSDWDRTMNTEAFF. CDR3 sequence (DNA): TGTGCCAGCAGCGACTGGGACAGAACTATGAACACTGAAGCTTTCTTT.

The V call is TRBV7-2, the J call TRBJ2-1; TRBD1 might be the D (6 bases). CDR3 length: 19 amino acids. Germline values: CDR1 SGHTA, CDR2 FQGNSA. The V end was cut by 0 bases, the J end by 6 bases, with 24 bases between. The CDR3 reads CASSLAPGEGGILVNEQFF. Here the CDR3 DNA reads TGTGCCAGCAGCTTAGCTCCGGGTGAAGGGGGAATTCTCGTCAATGAGCAGTTCTTC.